Presented here are 17 T cell receptor beta chains from one specimen sequenced in a study of PD-1 blockade in classical Hodgkin lymphoma. TCRdb keeps only in-frame clones here, not all; method: immunoSEQ multiplex PCR. Among about 23,000 clones, over 60% were seen once, and the ten largest hold approximately 17%. All trial patients relapsed after autologous stem cell transplantation. Here the sequenced sample was peripheral blood mononuclear cells (PBMCs), taken before the second cycle of nivolumab. The origin of the receptors is a human donor with classical Hodgkin lymphoma.

V and J are TRBV6-1 and TRBJ1-3; D is uncertain. Trimming stripped 2 bases from V and 0 bases from J, with 5 bases between. CDR1 MNHNS and CDR2 SASEGT come from the germline V gene. CDR3 length: 14 residues. The CDR3 loop is CASSEWSSGNTIYF. For the CDR3, the DNA is TGTGCCAGCAGTGAATGGTCCTCTGGAAACACCATATATTTT.

By sample share, this clone is large. The genes are TRBV30 and TRBJ1-5; D uncertain. Germline V lookup: CDR1 GTSNPN, CDR2 SVGIG (reference sequence). The CDR3 covers 14 residues. V lost 5 bases, J lost 2 bases, and 13 bases lay in between. DNA for the CDR3: TGTGCCTGGGGTGGGGAAGGAGGCAATCAGCCCCAGCATTTT. This gives the protein CAWGGEGGNQPQHF. Full variable domain (missing parts from reference TRBV30 and TRBJ1-5): SQTIHQWPATLVQPVGSPLSLECTVEGTSNPNLYWYRQAAGRGLQLLFYSVGIGQISSEVPQNLSASRPQDRQFILSSKKLLLSDSGFYLCAWGGEGGNQPQHFGDGTRLSIL.

A word on this clone: A read error may account for a junction end that differs from germline. The rearrangement links TRBV28 to TRBJ2-7; D is perhaps TRBD1 (6 bases). The CDR3 contains 17 residues. CDR1 and CDR2 from the germline V gene are MDHEN and SYDVKM. The DNA for the CDR3 is TGTGCCAGCAGTTTGGGGTCCTTCGGCAGGGGCTCCAACGAGCAGTACTTC. Amino acids: CASSLGSFGRGSNEQYF.

This chain uses TRBV5-1 with TRBJ2-1; 11 bases line up with TRBD2. V shed 4 bases and J 12 bases; nucleotides not matched to a gene: 9. Germline assignment: CDR1 SGHRS and CDR2 YFSETQ. The CDR3 consists of 14 residues. CDR3 coding DNA: TGCGCCAGCAGCACGACTAGCGGGATCGTGTCGCAGTTCTTC. This sequence encodes CASSTTSGIVSQFF.

CDR3 sequence (DNA): TGTGCCAGCAGTTACCGCAGGGGCACTGGGGCCAACGTCCTGACTTTC. Its translation: CASSYRRGTGANVLTF. V is TRBV6-5 and J is TRBJ2-6, with D perhaps TRBD1 (6 bases). Germline V lookup: CDR1 MNHEY, CDR2 SVGAGI. The CDR3 is made up of 16 amino acids. Between the trimmed V and J ends, which lost 2 bases and 2 bases, there was a span of 10 bases.

The rearrangement joins TRBV6-1 to TRBJ1-2; tentatively, D is TRBD1 (5 bases). This CDR3 comprises 13 residues. Trimming took off 2 bases at V and 7 bases at J, with 11 bases between the two ends. Germline V gene lookup returns CDR1 MNHNS and CDR2 SASEGT. The DNA for the CDR3 is TGTGCCAGCAGTGAAAGCAGGGTGGGTGGCTACACCTTC. This gives the protein CASSESRVGGYTF.

The chain couples TRBV5-4 to TRBJ1-1; 7 bases agree with TRBD1. Trimming at V came to 4 bases and at J to 0 bases, leaving 3 bases not matched to a gene. Germline assignment: CDR1 SGHNT and CDR2 YYREEE (reference sequence). This CDR3 is built from 14 residues. The CDR3 loop reads CASSQGQLNTEAFF. The CDR3 nucleotides are TGTGCCAGCAGCCAGGGACAGCTGAACACTGAAGCTTTCTTT.

J is TRBJ2-1 and V is TRBV5-1; TRBD2 agrees at 9 bases. The CDR3 is 14 amino acids. V lost 3 bases to trimming and J lost 7 bases; unmatched junction nucleotides: 5. Germline V gives CDR1 SGHRS, CDR2 YFSETQ. The DNA for the CDR3 is TGCGCCAGCAGCTCTCTAGCGGGATCTAATGAGCAGTTCTTC. Translated: CASSSLAGSNEQFF.

This chain links TRBV7-9 with TRBJ1-5; D unclear. V lost 1 base and J 4 bases, leaving 14 bases between the germline ends. This CDR3 has 16 residues. Germline V gene data show CDR1 as SEHNR and CDR2 as FQNEAQ (reference sequence). CDR3 protein: CASSLGYGDGNQPQHF. Here the CDR3 DNA reads TGTGCCAGCAGCTTAGGGTACGGTGACGGGAATCAGCCCCAGCATTTT.

This clone has a handful of counts. This chain joins TRBV28 and TRBJ2-7, with D possibly matching TRBD1 (6 bases). This CDR3 is 14 amino acids long. Germline assignment: CDR1 MDHEN and CDR2 SYDVKM. V was trimmed by 5 bases and J by 6 bases, leaving 17 bases between them. The CDR3 region is CASSRQRTGSEQYF. The CDR3 DNA reads TGTGCCAGCAGTAGACAACGAACAGGGTCCGAGCAGTACTTC.

V gene TRBV5-4 combines with J gene TRBJ2-7; D is tentatively TRBD1 or TRBD2 (6 bases each). CDR3 length: 15 residues. CDR1 is SGHNT, CDR2 YYREEE, per germline (reference sequence). Trimming shortened V by 0 bases and J by 4 bases, and 14 bases separated the two germline ends. CDR3 coding DNA: TGTGCCAGCAGCTTGGAGGGGGGAGTAGAGTACGAGCAGTACTTC. Translation gives CASSLEGGVEYEQYF. The whole variable domain, remainder taken from reference TRBV5-4 and TRBJ2-7, is ETGVTQSPTHLIKTRGQQVTLRCSSQSGHNTVSWYQQALGQGPQFIFQYYREEENGRGNFPPRFSGLQFPNYSSELNVNALELDDSALYLCASSLEGGVEYEQYFGPGTRLTVT.

The J gene is TRBJ2-1, the V gene TRBV7-9, with D unclear. Germline CDR1 reads SEHNR; CDR2 reads FQNEAQ (reference sequence). The germline V and J ends were trimmed by 5 bases and 6 bases, with 23 bases remaining between them. This CDR3 comprises 17 residues. The CDR3 DNA follows: TGTGCCAGCAGCCCAATCACCCTGAATAGGGTTACCAATGAGCAGTTCTTC. Translated: CASSPITLNRVTNEQFF.

The chain employs TRBV5-4 and TRBJ2-1; D is undetermined. Trimming cost V 4 bases and J 1 base, with 15 bases left between them. Germline V lookup: CDR1 SGHNT, CDR2 YYREEE (reference sequence). The CDR3 has 16 residues. The CDR3 DNA is TGTGCCAGCAGCAGGATTACCGGGCCTTCCTACAATGAGCAGTTCTTC. Translating gives CASSRITGPSYNEQFF.

V is TRBV4-2 and J is TRBJ2-1; D gene ambiguous. Germline CDR1 reads LGHNA; CDR2 reads YNFKEQ. V shed 4 bases and J shed 3 bases, with 4 bases lying between them. CDR3 length equals 12 residues. The CDR3 spells CASSRSYNEQFF. The CDR3 DNA sequence: TGTGCCAGCAGCCGCAGCTACAATGAGCAGTTCTTC.

By frequency in the sample, this clone is medium-sized. The chain couples TRBV2 to TRBJ2-7; no clear D gene. The CDR3 is made up of 16 amino acids. CDR1 SNHLY and CDR2 FYNNEI come from the germline V gene. The V gene lost 2 bases and the J gene lost 2 bases, with 16 bases spanning the gap. The CDR3 sequence: CASSENLAAPPYEQYF. The CDR3 DNA reads TGTGCCAGCAGTGAAAATTTGGCGGCTCCTCCCTACGAGCAGTACTTC.

The J gene is TRBJ2-2, the V gene TRBV6-6; D not certain. The CDR3 sequence is 10 residues long. V shed 8 bases and J shed 7 bases, with 5 bases lying between them. Germline values: CDR1 MNHNY, CDR2 SVGAGI (reference sequence). The CDR3: CASGNGELFF. The CDR3 DNA follows: TGTGCCAGCGGGAACGGGGAGCTGTTTTTT.

This clone is labeled medium-sized. The identical CDR3 is also encoded by other nucleotide sequences in the sample. The chain combines TRBV14 with TRBJ2-1; no clear D gene. This CDR3 has 12 amino acids. Germline V gives CDR1 SGHDN, CDR2 FVKESK. Deletions cut 1 base from V and 6 bases from J, with 4 bases between. The CDR3: CASSQGGNEQFF. The CDR3 bases are TGTGCCAGCAGCCAAGGGGGCAATGAGCAGTTCTTC.